This T cell receptor beta chain was profiled in a study of control samples from healthy donors and cancer patients. Sequencing was performed with immunoSEQ multiplex PCR; in TCRdb, only in-frame clones are kept and a portion is missing. Seen here are about 180,000 clones, almost 90% observed once, and the top ten hold more than 1.3%. V trimming: 4 bases; J trimming: 1 base; junction bases outside the gene matches: 5. The CDR3 extends over 15 amino acids. Germline assignment: CDR1 SQVTM and CDR2 ANQGSEA. The V call is TRBV29-1, the J call TRBJ2-7, with TRBD2 matching over 12 bases. The source is a woman in her forties or fifties in good health. The material sequenced was blood. The CDR3 bases are TGCAGCGTTGGGAGGACTAGCGGGATGTCCTACGAGCAGTACTTC. Translating it yields CSVGRTSGMSYEQYF.